This T cell receptor beta chain was found in a study of shared clonotypes between healthy human individuals (dated by TCRdb to the early 2020s). A note on the overall study: Two women and a few men aged 18 to 49 years were included in the cohort. For each donor, CD4 naive and CD4 memory were each given three plates, CD8 naive was given two plates, and CD8 memory was given one plate. The study deeply sequenced blood TCR repertoires of about 5 healthy adults to estimate repertoire size and the extent of clonotype sharing between individuals. Libraries were prepared and TCR repertoires were sequenced by different laboratories using diverse techniques, in order to increase sequencing depth and limit assay-specific biases. Each donor's leukapheresis produced roughly between roughly 0.85 and 9.5 billion PBMCs. Summary of the overall study and its limitations: Even with the large sequencing depth, rarefaction of the sorted-subset datasets indicated that sequencing was incomplete. Sampling was limited to blood, and TCR repertoires in tissue likely differ from TCR repertoires in blood. Pairwise subsampling led to the expectation that sequencing depth would affect the degree of clonotype sharing among donors. Across a handful of donors, approximately 4.6% of naive CD4, 3% to 3.5% of naive CD8, 2% to 2.5% of memory CD4, and 0.3% to 0.45% of memory CD8 clonotypes were shared. Compared with non-shared clonotypes, the clonotypes found in all four sorted-subset donors had higher generation probabilities. Naive subsets generally had larger estimated clonotype richness than memory subsets. The small number of donors limited the genetic and exposure-history diversity represented.

The donors were healthy, HIV-negative adults who had no recently reported acute infections or vaccinations. All donors were Caucasian adults living in Nashville, Tennessee, USA. CD4+ T cells were enriched by magnetic negative selection; naive cells were then positively selected on CD45RA, and the negative fraction formed the memory subset. Blood was collected by leukapheresis, and PBMCs were isolated by Ficoll-Histopaque density gradient centrifugation and then cryopreserved in liquid nitrogen vapor phase. Analytical flow cytometry was used to check the purity and quantity of each magnetically sorted T cell population. Each sorted fraction had its genomic DNA isolated and then quantified by UV absorbance on a Nanodrop 2000c. CDR1 SGHTA and CDR2 FQGNSA are derived from the germline V gene. Deletion took 5 bases off V and 5 bases off J, with a span of 9 bases between the germline ends. The CDR3, from cysteine to phenylalanine, totals 12 residues. The sequence is cut down to CDR3 DNA, 36 bases in frame from base 1.

This clone was recorded only once. Its antigen target is currently unknown. There are no base qualities to consult, and no much larger clone falls within one base. Using the deep immunoSEQ assay, multiplex PCR amplified TCR CDR3 regions from genomic DNA. Genomic DNA extracted from each cell subset was distributed evenly over all wells of several immunoSEQ 96-well plates, and each plate served as one replicate. Each replicate PCR for sorted subsets received roughly 200 ng genomic DNA, equal to some 32,000 T cell genomes. The purified libraries were quantified using a Qubit 3.0 fluorometer, sized with a Bioanalyzer 2100, and then quantified again using the KAPA Library Quantification kit. Each immunoSEQ 96-well plate was sequenced on its own single-read 150-cycle Illumina NextSeq 550 flow cell. From the authors' description of their analysis: The immunoSEQ output contained only junctional sequences without quality scores, so filtering could not match that applied to full-length reads. Sequences were annotated with PyIR, a Python wrapper for IgBLAST v1.9, using IMGT germline references to assign V/J genes and CDR3. Reads were removed for weak V/J assignments (E-value above 1e-6), missing CDR3, stop codons, out-of-frame junctions, or ambiguous translated residues. V3J clonotypes were defined as sequences sharing the same inferred V gene, J gene, and CDR3 amino acid sequence. The percentage overlap between two repertoires was calculated by dividing the number of shared unique clonotypes by the size of the smaller repertoire. Repertoire richness was assessed with RTK rarefaction, the Chao1 estimator, and Recon v2.1 estimates of unobserved clonotypes. For all TCRbeta clonotypes obtained by the gDNA method from a few donors, generation probabilities were computed with OLGA. Not all clones reach the TCRdb copy of this immuneACCESS table, which keeps in-frame sequences only. Checked studies attribute under half of the gap to unresolved V genes and leave the rest unexplained. The DNA was the basis for D and trimming; V, J and clone size are from that table. This sample comprises more than 1.2 million clones, approximately 98.5% of them detected only once. Clones ranked in the top ten supply about 0.34% of the sample.

The origin of this receptor is a man aged 30 to 39 in good health. The V and J genes are TRBV7-2 and TRBJ2-5; too little of a D gene remains to name it. Sequencing input: naive CD4+ T cells sorted from blood. Reading the label with the study, this specimen's cell subset or site is: CD45RA+ positively selected. The CDR3 reads CASSRIDETQYF. The nucleotide sequence reads as follows: TGTGCCAGCAGCCGAATAGACGAGACCCAGTACTTC.